The rows below give T cell receptor beta chains drawn from one sample of a study of regulatory T cells in long-lasting Graves disease. TCRdb reanalysed the multiplex PCR reads using MiXCR and keeps one entry per CDR3 protein. The sample lists a few hundred thousand distinct CDR3 sequences; around an eighth were seen once. The sample also formed part of further work on T cells in Graves' hyperthyroidism and ophthalmopathy.

Here the sequenced sample was peripheral blood mononuclear cells (PBMCs), taken at new diagnosis, from a patient treated with antithyroid drugs. These receptors were obtained from a man in his thirties or forties with Graves disease. CDR3s include the opening cysteine and the closing phenylalanine or tryptophan. A clone size is listed for some rows: how often the clone was seen (once, few, many), or a class if it is expanded.

>few|TRBV9
CASSAGLAKNIQYF
>few|TRBV6-1
CASPRGHLPTGELFF
>many|TRBV7-2
CASSLELAYYEQYF
>.|TRBV30
CAWEVGASDEQFF
>few|TRBV24-1
CATSDTRDRDYEQYF
>.|TRBV6-2/TRBV6-3
CASSQLLAFLLYNGQFF
>.|TRBV19
CASSTAMVGLAGGPGTGELFF
>many|TRBV20-1
CSARLQGSSPLHF
>many|TRBV28
CASSPTDRWGRNEQFF
>few|TRBV5-1
CASSFSGDNEQFF
>many|TRBV11-2
CASSYIAGRQETQYF
>many|TRBV29-1
CSVEEHRGRLIGYTF
>.|TRBV29-1
CSFRTSGSSPYEQYF
>few|TRBV10-3
CAISESGTGQETQYF
>many|TRBV2
CASSADLNYGYTF
>many|TRBV6-9
CASSYGGRVAGSSYEQYF
>.|TRBV5-6
CASSPFAKNIQYF
>many|TRBV29-1
CSVEEGPTSVADTQYF
>many|TRBV7-6
CASSLVDGRGGTYEQYF
>few|TRBV30
CAWSVQGSYNSPLHF
>.|TRBV19
CASSKASGPYEQYF
>.|TRBV5-1
CASSLMGGDPVGTQCF
>many|TRBV2
CASAVYEQYF
>few|TRBV7-9
CASSSGRAEETQYF
>.|TRBV20-1
CSARDSWDRGREQYF
>few|TRBV30
CAWSLAISNQPQHF
>.|TRBV10-1
CASSEGGPRVETQYF
>many|TRBV2
CASSEVGEYGYTF
>.|TRBV20-1
CSARDLSGTRSYHNEQFF
>many|TRBV29-1
CSVATSGADTQYF
>many|TRBV20-1
CSASLQTRPDNEQFF
>few|TRBV30
CAWSVSAGRETQYF
>many|TRBV5-1
CASSLEPGASPLHF
>few|TRBV12-5
CASGLVPGGYGYTF
>few|TRBV7-9
CTSSLRGWGGQDTEAFF
>many|TRBV30
CAWSIFAMNTEAFF
>few|TRBV29-1
CSVKIPGTGDEQYF
>few|TRBV4-1
CASSHGGTGDWTDTQYF
>.|TRBV10-3
CAISEAEIATDTQYF
>few|TRBV13
CASSPFLAENIQYF
>many|TRBV2
CASSEASFIGTERYGYTF
>many|TRBV6-2/TRBV6-3
CASSRQGPATNEKLFF
>.|TRBV2
CASSQAVAVSYNEQFF
>many|TRBV5-5
CASSLSTAPGYNEQFF
>many|TRBV20-1
CSARSSSSYNEQFF
>.|TRBV29-1
CSVPRGANREQYF
>many|TRBV6-1
CASQRAGVSSYEQYF
>.|TRBV3-1
CASSGVAGGYEQYF
>many|TRBV14
CASSQSLSRTTEAFF
>many|TRBV6-2/TRBV6-3
CASSEQTGGRYEQYF
>.|TRBV4-1
CASSFGGGLAGSYNEQFF
>.|TRBV6-2/TRBV6-3
CASSYPGGPYEQYF
>many|TRBV12-3/TRBV12-4
CASSDSGGESYNEQFF
>.|TRBV20-1
CSAIVAGSYEQYF